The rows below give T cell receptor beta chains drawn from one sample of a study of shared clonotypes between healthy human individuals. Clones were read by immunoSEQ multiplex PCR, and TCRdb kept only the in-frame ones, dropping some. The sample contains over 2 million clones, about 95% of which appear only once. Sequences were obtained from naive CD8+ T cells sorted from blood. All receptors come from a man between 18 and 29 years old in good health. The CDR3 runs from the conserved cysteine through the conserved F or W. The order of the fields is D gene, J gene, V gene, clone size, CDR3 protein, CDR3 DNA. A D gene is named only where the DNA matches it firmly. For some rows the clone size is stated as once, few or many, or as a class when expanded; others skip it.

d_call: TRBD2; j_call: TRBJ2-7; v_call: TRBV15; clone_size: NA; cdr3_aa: CATSRDVSYTLAGSSYEQYF; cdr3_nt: TGTGCCACCAGCAGAGATGTGTCCTATACCCTAGCGGGGTCTTCCTACGAGCAGTACTTC
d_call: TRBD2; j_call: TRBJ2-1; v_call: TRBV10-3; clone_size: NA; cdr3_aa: CAISPAGGRDEQFF; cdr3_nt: TGTGCCATCAGTCCAGCGGGGGGCCGCGATGAGCAGTTCTTC
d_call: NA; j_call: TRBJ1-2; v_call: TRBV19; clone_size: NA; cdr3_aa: CASTTGGVYGYTF; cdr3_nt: TGTGCCAGTACCACTGGAGGGGTCTATGGCTACACCTTC
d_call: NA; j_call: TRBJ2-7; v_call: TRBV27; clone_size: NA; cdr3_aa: CASSVTGLNSYEQYF; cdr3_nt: TGTGCCAGCAGTGTAACAGGGCTTAACTCCTACGAGCAGTACTTC
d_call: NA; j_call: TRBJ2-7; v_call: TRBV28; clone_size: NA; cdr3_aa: CASSSLASEYTYEQYF; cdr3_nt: TGTGCCAGCAGCTCCCTAGCCTCAGAATATACCTACGAGCAGTACTTC
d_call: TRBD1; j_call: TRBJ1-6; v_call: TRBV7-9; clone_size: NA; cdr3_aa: CASSLGQGSSSYNSPLHF; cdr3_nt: TGTGCCAGCAGCTTGGGACAGGGCTCTAGCTCCTATAATTCACCCCTCCACTTT
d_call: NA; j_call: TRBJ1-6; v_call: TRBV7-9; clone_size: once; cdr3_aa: CASRTINSPLHF; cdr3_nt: TGTGCCAGCAGAACCATTAATTCACCCCTCCACTTT
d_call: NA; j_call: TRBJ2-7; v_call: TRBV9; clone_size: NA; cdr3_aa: CASSVSGESEQYF; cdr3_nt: TGTGCCAGCAGCGTAAGCGGAGAGAGCGAGCAGTACTTC
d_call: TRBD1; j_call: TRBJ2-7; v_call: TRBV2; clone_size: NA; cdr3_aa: CASSAPGTGLYEQYF; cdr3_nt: TGTGCCAGCAGCGCACCCGGGACAGGGCTCTACGAGCAGTACTTC
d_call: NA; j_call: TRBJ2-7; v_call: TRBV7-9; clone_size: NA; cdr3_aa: CASSPQGAGEQYF; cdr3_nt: TGTGCCAGCAGCCCACAGGGCGCGGGAGAGCAGTACTTC
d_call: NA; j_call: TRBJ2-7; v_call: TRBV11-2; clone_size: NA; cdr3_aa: CASSLDYLSTYEQYF; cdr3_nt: TGTGCCAGCAGCTTAGATTATCTCTCTACCTACGAGCAGTACTTC
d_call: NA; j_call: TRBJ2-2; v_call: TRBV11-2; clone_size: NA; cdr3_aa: CASSLAGHLRTGELFF; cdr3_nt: TGTGCCAGCAGCTTAGCGGGGCACCTGAGGACCGGGGAGCTGTTTTTT
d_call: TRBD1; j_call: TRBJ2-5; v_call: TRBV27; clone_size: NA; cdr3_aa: CASSSGQGWETQYF; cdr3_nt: TGTGCCAGCAGTTCCGGACAGGGGTGGGAGACCCAGTACTTC
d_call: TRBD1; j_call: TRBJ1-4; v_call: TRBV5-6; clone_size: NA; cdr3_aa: CASSWGQNNEKLFF; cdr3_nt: TGTGCCAGCAGCTGGGGACAGAATAATGAAAAACTGTTTTTT
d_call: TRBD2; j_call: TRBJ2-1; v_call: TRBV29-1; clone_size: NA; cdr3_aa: CSVAAGVYNEQFF; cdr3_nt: TGCAGCGTTGCAGCGGGAGTATACAATGAGCAGTTCTTC
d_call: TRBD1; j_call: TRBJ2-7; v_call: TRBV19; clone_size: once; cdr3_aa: CASSIVGTGGHYEQYF; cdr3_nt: TGTGCCAGTAGTATAGTGGGGACAGGGGGACACTACGAGCAGTACTTC
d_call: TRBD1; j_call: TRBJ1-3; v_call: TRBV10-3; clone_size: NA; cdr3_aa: CATGQGISGNTIYF; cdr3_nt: TGTGCCACGGGACAGGGGATAAGTGGAAACACCATATATTTT
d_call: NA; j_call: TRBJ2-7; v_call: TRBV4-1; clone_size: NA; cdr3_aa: CASSRQGTSNWEQYF; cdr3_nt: TGCGCCAGCAGCCGCCAGGGGACGTCTAACTGGGAGCAGTACTTC
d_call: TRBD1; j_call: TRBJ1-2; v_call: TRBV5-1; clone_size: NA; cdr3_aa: CASSLTGGFGYTF; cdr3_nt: TGCGCCAGCAGCCTGACAGGGGGCTTTGGCTACACCTTC
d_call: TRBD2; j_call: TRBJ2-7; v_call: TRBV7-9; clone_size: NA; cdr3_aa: CASSPPGTSGGEQYF; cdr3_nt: TGTGCCAGCAGCCCTCCCGGGACTAGCGGGGGCGAGCAGTACTTC
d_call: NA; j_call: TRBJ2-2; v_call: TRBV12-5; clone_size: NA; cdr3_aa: CASGFDTGELFF; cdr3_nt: TGTGCTAGTGGCTTCGACACCGGGGAGCTGTTTTTT
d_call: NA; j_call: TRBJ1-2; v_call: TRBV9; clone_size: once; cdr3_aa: CASSDRRGDRQYGYTF; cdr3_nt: TGTGCCAGCAGCGACCGGAGGGGGGACCGACAGTATGGCTACACCTTC
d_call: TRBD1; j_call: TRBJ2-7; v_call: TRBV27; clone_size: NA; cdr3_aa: CASSERTGRGEQYF; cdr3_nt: TGTGCCAGCAGTGAACGGACAGGGCGAGGAGAGCAGTACTTC
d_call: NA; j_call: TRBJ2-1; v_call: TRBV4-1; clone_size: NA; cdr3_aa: CASSQDKDPYNEQFF; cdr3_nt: TGCGCCAGCAGCCAAGATAAGGACCCTTACAATGAGCAGTTCTTC
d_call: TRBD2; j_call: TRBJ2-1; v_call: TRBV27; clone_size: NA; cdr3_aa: CASSFRSGSDNEQFF; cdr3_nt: TGTGCCAGCAGTTTCCGTAGCGGGAGTGACAATGAGCAGTTCTTC
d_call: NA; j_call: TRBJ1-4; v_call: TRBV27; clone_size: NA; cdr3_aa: CASSLTGHVNEKLFF; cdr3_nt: TGTGCCAGCAGTTTAACGGGACACGTGAATGAAAAACTGTTTTTT